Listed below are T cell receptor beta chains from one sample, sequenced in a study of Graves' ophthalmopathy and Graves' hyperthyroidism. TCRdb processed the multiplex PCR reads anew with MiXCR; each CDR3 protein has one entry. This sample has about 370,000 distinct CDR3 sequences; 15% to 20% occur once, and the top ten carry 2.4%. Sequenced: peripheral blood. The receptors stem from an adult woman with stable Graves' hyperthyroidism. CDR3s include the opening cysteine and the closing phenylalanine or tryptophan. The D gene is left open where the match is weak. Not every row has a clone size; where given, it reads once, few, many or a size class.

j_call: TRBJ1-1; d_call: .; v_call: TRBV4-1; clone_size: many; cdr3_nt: TGCGCCAGCAGCCAAGACCCGCCCGGGACAACCGGGAACACTGAAGCTTTCTTT; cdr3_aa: CASSQDPPGTTGNTEAFF
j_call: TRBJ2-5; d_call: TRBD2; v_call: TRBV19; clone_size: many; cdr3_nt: TGTGCCAGCGGGAGGGAGGAGACCCAGTACTTC; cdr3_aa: CASGREETQYF
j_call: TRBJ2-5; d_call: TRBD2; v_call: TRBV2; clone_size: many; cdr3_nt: TGTGCCAGCAAGCCCCGTCGCCCGGGACTAGCGGGTCGAGAGACCCAGTACTTC; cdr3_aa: CASKPRRPGLAGRETQYF
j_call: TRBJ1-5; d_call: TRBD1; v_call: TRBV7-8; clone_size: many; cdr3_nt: TGTGCCAGCAGCCGGACAGGGGGGGATCAGCCCCAGCATTTT; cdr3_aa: CASSRTGGDQPQHF
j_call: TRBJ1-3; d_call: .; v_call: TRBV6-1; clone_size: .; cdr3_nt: TGTGCCAGCACCGCCAGCTCTGGAAACACCATATATTTT; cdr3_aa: CASTASSGNTIYF
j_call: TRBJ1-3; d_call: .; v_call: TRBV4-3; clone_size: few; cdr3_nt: TGCGCCAGCAGCCAAACATCCGGGGCTGGAAACACCATATATTTT; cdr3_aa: CASSQTSGAGNTIYF
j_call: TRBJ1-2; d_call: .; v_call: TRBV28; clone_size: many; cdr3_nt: TGTGCCAGCAGTTTAGGGCTTTTTAGCTACACCTTC; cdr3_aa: CASSLGLFSYTF
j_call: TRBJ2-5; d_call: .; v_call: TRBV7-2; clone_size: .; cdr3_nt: TGTGCCAGCAGCCCATTGGAGACCCAGTACTTC; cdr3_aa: CASSPLETQYF
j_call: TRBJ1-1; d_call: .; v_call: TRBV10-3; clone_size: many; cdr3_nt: TGTGCCATCAACCAGGCTGAAGCTTTCTTT; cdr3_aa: CAINQAEAFF
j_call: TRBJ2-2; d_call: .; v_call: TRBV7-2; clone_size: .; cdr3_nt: TGTGCCAGCAGCTTAGTGAATAGAGGGGCCGGGGAGCTGTTTTTT; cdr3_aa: CASSLVNRGAGELFF
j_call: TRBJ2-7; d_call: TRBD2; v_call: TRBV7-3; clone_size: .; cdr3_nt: TGTGCCAGCAGCCCGAGGACTAGCGGGAGGGAGCAGTACTTC; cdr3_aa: CASSPRTSGREQYF
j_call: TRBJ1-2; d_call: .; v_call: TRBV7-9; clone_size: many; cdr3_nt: TGTGCCAGCAGCACCGGGACCAGCTATGGCTACACCTTC; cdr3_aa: CASSTGTSYGYTF
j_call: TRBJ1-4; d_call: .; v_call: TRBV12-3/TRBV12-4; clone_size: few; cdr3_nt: TGTGCCAGCAGTCCCTCTGACGGTGCCAATGAAAAACTGTTTTTT; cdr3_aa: CASSPSDGANEKLFF
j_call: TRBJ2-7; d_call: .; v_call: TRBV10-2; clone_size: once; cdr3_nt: TGCGCCAGCAGGCGCCGGAGGGGGGTGGGCTTAAAGGATCAGTACTTC; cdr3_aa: CASRRRRGVGLKDQYF
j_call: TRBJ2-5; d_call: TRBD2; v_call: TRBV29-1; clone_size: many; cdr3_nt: TGCAGCGTTGAAATTGCTAGCGGGAGGTTCCAAGAGACCCAGTACTTC; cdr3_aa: CSVEIASGRFQETQYF
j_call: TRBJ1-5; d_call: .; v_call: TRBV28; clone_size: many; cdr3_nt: TGTGCCAGCAGTTTGGCGGGGGACAATCAGCCCCAGCATTTT; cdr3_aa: CASSLAGDNQPQHF
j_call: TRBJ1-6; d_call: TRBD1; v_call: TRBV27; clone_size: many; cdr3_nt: TGTGCCAGCAGTTATGGACAGGGGGGGTCCTATAATTCACCCCTCCACTTT; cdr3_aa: CASSYGQGGSYNSPLHF
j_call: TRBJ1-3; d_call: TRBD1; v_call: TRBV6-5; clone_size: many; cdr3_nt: TGTGCCAGCAGTACGACAGGGGCTCGAAACACCATATATTTT; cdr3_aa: CASSTTGARNTIYF
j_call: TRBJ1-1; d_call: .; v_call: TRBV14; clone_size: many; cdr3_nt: TGTGCCAGCAGCCAAGAGTGGGGGCGGGCTGGACGCACTGAAGCTTTCTTT; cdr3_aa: CASSQEWGRAGRTEAFF
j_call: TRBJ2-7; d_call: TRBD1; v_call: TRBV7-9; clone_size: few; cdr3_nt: TGTGCCAGCAGCCCGCGGACAGGGCCTGACGGCGAGCAGTACTTC; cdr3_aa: CASSPRTGPDGEQYF
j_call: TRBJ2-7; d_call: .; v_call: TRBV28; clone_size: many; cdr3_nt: TGTGCCAGCAGTTTCAGGGATTCCTACGAGCAGTACTTC; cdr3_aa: CASSFRDSYEQYF
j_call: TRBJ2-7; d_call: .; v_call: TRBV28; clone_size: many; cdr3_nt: TGTGCCAGCAGTTTTGCTAGAGTGGGGCAGAGCTCCTACGAGCAGTACTTC; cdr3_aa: CASSFARVGQSSYEQYF
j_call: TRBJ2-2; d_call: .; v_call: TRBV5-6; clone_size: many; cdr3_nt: TGTGCCAGCAGCTTGTTCACCGGGGAGCTGTTTTTT; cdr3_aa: CASSLFTGELFF
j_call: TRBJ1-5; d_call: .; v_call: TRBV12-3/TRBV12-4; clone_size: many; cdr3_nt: TGTGCCAGCAGTTTATCAGGGACCGGGCAGCCCCAGCATTTT; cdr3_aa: CASSLSGTGQPQHF
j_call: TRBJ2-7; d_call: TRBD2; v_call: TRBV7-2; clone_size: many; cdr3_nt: TGTGCCAGCAGCTACGGACTAGCGTCCTACGAGCAGTACTTC; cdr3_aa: CASSYGLASYEQYF
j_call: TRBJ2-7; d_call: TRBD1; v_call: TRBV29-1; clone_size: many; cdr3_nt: TGCAGCGTTGAGTTTTCCGGGACAGGGTACGAGCAGTACTTC; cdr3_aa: CSVEFSGTGYEQYF
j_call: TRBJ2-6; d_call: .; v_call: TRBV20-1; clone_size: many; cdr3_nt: TGCAGTGCCACACCGCCACAGGACTCTGGGGCCAACGTCCTGACTTTC; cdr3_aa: CSATPPQDSGANVLTF
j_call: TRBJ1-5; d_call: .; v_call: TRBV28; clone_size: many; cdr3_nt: TGTGCCAGCAGTTTTTCGAGGGCTGGTGGTCAGCCCCAGCATTTT; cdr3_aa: CASSFSRAGGQPQHF
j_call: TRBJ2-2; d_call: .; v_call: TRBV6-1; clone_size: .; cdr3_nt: TGTGCCAGCAGTGATGTGGGGGACACCGGGGAGCTGTTTTTT; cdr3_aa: CASSDVGDTGELFF
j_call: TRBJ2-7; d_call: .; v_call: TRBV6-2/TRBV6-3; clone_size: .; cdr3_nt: TGTGCCAGCAGTACAAGGTCCGGGGGCGGCACCTACGAGCAGTACTTC; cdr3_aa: CASSTRSGGGTYEQYF
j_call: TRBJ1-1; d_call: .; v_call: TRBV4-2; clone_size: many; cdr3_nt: TGTGCCAGCAGCCAAGAAGGGGGAGGAGGGCTCCGAGAAGCTTTCTTT; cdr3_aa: CASSQEGGGGLREAFF
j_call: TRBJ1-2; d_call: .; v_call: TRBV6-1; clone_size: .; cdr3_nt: TGTGCCACCGGTGAGAGTGGCTACACCTTC; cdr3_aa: CATGESGYTF
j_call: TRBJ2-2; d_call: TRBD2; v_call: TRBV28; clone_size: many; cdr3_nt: TGTGCCAGCAACCTGAGGCTAGCGGAGACCGGGGAGCTGTTTTTT; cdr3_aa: CASNLRLAETGELFF
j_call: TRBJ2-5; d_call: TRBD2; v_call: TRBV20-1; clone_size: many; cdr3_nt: TGCAGTGCTAGAGTTAGAGGTGGCGGGAGGGGAGAGACCCAGTACTTC; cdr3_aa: CSARVRGGGRGETQYF
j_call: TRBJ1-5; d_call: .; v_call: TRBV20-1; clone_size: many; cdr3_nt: TGCAGTGCTGGGGAGGACGTGAGATATCAGCCCCAGCATTTT; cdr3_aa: CSAGEDVRYQPQHF
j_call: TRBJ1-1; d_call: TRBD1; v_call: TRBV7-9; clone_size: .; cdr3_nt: TGTGCCAGCAGCTCGACATCCGGACAGGGAGGGTTAGCTTTCTTT; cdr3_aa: CASSSTSGQGGLAFF
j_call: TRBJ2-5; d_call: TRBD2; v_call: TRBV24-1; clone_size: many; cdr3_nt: TGTGCCACCAGTGCGGCTAGCGGGACGGAGACCCAGTACTTC; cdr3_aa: CATSAASGTETQYF
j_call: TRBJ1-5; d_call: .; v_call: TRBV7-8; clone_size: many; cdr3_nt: TGTGCCAGCAGCTTAGGGTGGCAGGGCAATCAGCCCCAGCATTTT; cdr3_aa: CASSLGWQGNQPQHF
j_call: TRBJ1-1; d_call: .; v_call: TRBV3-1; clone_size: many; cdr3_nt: TGTGCCAGCAGCCAAGATAGAGGTCCTGAAGCTTTCTTT; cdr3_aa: CASSQDRGPEAFF
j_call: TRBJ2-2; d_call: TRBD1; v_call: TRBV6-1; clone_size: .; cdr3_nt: TGTGCCAGCAGTGACTACAGGGGACGGGGCGGGGAGCTGTTTTTT; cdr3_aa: CASSDYRGRGGELFF